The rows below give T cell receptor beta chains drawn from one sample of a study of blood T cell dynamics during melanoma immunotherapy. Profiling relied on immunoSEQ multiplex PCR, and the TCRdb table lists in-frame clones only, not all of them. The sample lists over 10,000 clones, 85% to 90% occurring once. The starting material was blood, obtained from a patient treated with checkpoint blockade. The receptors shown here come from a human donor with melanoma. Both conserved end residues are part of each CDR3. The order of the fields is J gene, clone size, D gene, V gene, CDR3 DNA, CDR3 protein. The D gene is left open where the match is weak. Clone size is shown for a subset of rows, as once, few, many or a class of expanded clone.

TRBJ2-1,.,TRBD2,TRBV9,TGTGCCAGCTCCCGGGCGGGAGTTTTGAATGAGCAGTTCTTC,CASSRAGVLNEQFF
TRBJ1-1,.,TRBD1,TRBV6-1,TGTGCCAGCAGTGGATTGACAGGGTCTGAAGCTTTCTTT,CASSGLTGSEAFF
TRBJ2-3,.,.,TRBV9,TGTGCCAGCAGCGGACCCGCGGAAGATACGCAGTATTTT,CASSGPAEDTQYF
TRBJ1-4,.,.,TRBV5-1,TGCGCCAGCAGGTCGGCTGCAACTAATGAAAAACTGTTTTTT,CASRSAATNEKLFF
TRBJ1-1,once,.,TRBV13,TGTGCCAGCAATAAAGGGGGGGACACTGAAGCTTTCTTT,CASNKGGDTEAFF
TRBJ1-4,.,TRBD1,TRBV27,TGTGCCAGCCGCCCAGGGGGACAGGGGGTGGAAAAACTGTTTTTT,CASRPGGQGVEKLFF
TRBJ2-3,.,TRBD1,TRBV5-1,TGCGCCAGCAGCTTGGGGGGGACAGCCACAGATACGCAGTATTTT,CASSLGGTATDTQYF
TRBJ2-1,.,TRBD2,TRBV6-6,TGTGCCAGCAGTGCTACTAGCGAGTACAATGAGCAGTTCTTC,CASSATSEYNEQFF
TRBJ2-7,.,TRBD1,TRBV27,TGTGCCAGCAGTCCGGGGACAGTGGGTTCTTCCTACGAGCAGTACTTC,CASSPGTVGSSYEQYF
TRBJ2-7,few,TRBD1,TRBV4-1,TGCGCCAGCAGCCACATCGGACAGGGCATCTACGAGCAGTACTTC,CASSHIGQGIYEQYF
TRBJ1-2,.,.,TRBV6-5,TGTGCCAGCAGGGGCTCGTATGGCTACACCTTC,CASRGSYGYTF
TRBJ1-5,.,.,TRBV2,TGTGCCAGCAGTGGGCTACAGGGACGGCAGCCCCAGCATTTT,CASSGLQGRQPQHF
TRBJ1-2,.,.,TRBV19,TGTGCCAGTAGTCTACAGACAGGAGACTATGGCTACACCTTC,CASSLQTGDYGYTF
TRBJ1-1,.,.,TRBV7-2,TGTGCCAGCAGCTTGATTAACACTGAAGCTTTCTTT,CASSLINTEAFF
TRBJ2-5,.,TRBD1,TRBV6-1,TGTGCCAGCAGTATAGGGACAGGGGGTACGGAGACCCAGTACTTC,CASSIGTGGTETQYF
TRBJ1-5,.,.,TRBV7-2,TGTGCCAGCAGCTTAGGGCAGTTTTTGGAGCCCCAGCATTTT,CASSLGQFLEPQHF
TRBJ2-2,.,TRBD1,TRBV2,TGTGCCAGCAGTCGCGGACAGGGTTGGACCGGGGAGCTGTTTTTT,CASSRGQGWTGELFF
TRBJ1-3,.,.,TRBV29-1,TGCAGCGTTGAGGGCCCTGGCAGGCCTGGAAACACCATATATTTT,CSVEGPGRPGNTIYF
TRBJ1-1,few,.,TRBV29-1,TGCAGCGTTGAAGATCCGATACTTAACACTGAAGCTTTCTTT,CSVEDPILNTEAFF
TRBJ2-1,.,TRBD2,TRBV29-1,TGCAGCGTGACTAGCGGCAATGAGCAGTTCTTC,CSVTSGNEQFF
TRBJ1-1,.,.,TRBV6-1,TGTGCCAGCAGTGAAATGGGGGGCACTGAAGCTTTCTTT,CASSEMGGTEAFF
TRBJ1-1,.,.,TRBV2,TGTGCCAGCAGTGAAAGAGGCGTGAGGTTGAACACTGAAGCTTTCTTT,CASSERGVRLNTEAFF
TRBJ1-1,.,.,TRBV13,TGTGCCAGCAGCTCCCGGGACCGGAACACTGAAGCTTTCTTT,CASSSRDRNTEAFF
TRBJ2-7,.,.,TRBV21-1,TGTGCCAGCAGCAACCCAGAGATAACCTACGAGCAGTACTTC,CASSNPEITYEQYF
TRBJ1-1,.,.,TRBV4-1,TGCGCCAGCAGCCAGGGTGATGGGGGGCGGACGGCTTTCTTT,CASSQGDGGRTAFF
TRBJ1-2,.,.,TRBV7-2,TGTGCCAGCAGCTTCCCCGGAGGGGGCTACACCTTC,CASSFPGGGYTF
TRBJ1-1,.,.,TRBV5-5,TGTGCCAGCAGCTTGGCCGGCAGGACCAACACTGAAGCTTTCTTT,CASSLAGRTNTEAFF
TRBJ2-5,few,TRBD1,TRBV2,TGTGCCAGCAGCCCGTACGGGACAGTACAAGAGACCCAGTACTTC,CASSPYGTVQETQYF
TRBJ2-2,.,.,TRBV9,TGTGCCAGCAGCATCGAGGGCGGGGAGCTGTTTTTT,CASSIEGGELFF